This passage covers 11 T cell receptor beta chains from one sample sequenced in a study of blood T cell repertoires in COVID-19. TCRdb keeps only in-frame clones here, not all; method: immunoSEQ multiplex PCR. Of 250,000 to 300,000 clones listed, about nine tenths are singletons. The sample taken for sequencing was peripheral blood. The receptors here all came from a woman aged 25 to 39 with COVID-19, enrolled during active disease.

This CDR3 is CASSVGQGGLETQYF. The DNA of the CDR3 is TGTGCCAGCAGCGTTGGACAGGGGGGCCTAGAGACCCAGTACTTC. V usage is TRBV27 and J usage is TRBJ2-5; 10 bases are shared with TRBD1. Per the germline V gene, CDR1 is MNHEY and CDR2 is SMNVEV (reference sequence). V gave up 6 bases and J gave up 4 bases; unmatched junction bases: 8. This CDR3 region has 15 residues.

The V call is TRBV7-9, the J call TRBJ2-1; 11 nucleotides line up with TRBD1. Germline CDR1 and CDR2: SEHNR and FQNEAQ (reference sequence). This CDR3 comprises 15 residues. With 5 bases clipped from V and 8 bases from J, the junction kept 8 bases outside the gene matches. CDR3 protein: CASSPGTGGRDEQFF. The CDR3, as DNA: TGTGCCAGCAGCCCTGGGACAGGGGGACGGGATGAGCAGTTCTTC.

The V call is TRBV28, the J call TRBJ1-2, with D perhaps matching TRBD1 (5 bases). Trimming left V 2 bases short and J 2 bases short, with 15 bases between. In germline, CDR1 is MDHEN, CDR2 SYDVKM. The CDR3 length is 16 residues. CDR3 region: CASSLGARAANYGYTF. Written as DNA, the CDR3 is TGTGCCAGCAGTTTAGGGGCTAGGGCAGCCAACTATGGCTACACCTTC.

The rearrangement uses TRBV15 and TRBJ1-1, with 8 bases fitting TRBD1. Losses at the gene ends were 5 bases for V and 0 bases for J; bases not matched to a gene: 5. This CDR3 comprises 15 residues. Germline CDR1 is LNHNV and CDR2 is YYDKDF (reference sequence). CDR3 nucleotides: TGTGCCACCAGCTCCAAGACAGGGGTGAACACTGAAGCTTTCTTT. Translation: CATSSKTGVNTEAFF.

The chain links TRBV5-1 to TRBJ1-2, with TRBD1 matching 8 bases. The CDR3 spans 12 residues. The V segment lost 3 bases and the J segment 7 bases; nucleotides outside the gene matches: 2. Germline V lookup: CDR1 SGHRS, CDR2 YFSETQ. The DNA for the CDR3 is TGCGCCAGCAGCTGGACAGGGCGTGGCTACACCTTC. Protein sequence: CASSWTGRGYTF.

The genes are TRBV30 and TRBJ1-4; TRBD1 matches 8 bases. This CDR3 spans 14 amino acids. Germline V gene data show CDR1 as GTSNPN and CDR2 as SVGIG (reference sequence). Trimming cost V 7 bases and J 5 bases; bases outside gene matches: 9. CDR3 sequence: CASAGGFSNEKLFF. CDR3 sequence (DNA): TGTGCCTCAGCAGGGGGCTTTTCCAATGAAAAACTGTTTTTT.

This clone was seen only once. Here the CDR3 DNA reads TGCGCCAGCAGCTGGATGGGACAGGGGGAGGCCCAGTACTTC. This codes for CASSWMGQGEAQYF. The rearrangement links TRBV5-1 to TRBJ2-5; 11 nucleotides align to TRBD1. This CDR3 is 14 amino acids long. The germline CDR1 and CDR2 sequences are SGHRS and YFSETQ. Losses at the gene ends were 3 bases for V and 9 bases for J; bases not matched to a gene: 7.

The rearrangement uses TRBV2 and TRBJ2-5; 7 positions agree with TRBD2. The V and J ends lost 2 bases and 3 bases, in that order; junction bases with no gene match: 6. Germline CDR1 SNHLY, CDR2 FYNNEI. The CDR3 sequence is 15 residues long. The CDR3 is CASSESASGEETQYF. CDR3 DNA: TGTGCCAGCAGTGAATCGGCTAGCGGAGAAGAGACCCAGTACTTC.

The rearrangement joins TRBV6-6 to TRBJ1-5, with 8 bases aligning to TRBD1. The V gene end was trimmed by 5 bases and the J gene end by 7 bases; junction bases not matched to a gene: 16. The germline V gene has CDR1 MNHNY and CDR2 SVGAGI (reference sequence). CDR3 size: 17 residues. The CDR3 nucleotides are TGTGCCAGCAGTCGTGCGTTTCGGCAGGGGGCCAGCCAGCCCCAGCATTTT. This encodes CASSRAFRQGASQPQHF.

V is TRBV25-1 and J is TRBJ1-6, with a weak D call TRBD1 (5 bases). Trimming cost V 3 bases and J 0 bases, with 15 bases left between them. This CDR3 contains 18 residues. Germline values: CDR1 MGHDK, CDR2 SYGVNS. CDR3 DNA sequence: TGTGCCAGCAGTGAGGGGCGGAACTATCTCTCCTATAATTCACCCCTCCACTTT. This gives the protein CASSEGRNYLSYNSPLHF.

For the CDR3, the DNA is TGTGCCAGCTCATCATACGCCGGGCCAGGGATTAATTCACCCCTCCACTTT. This encodes CASSSYAGPGINSPLHF. This chain links TRBV18 with TRBJ1-6; TRBD1 might be the D (5 bases). The CDR3 contains 17 residues. Germline lookup yields CDR1 KGHSH and CDR2 LQKENI. V dropped 5 bases and J dropped 6 bases, with 20 bases sitting between them.